The 32 T cell receptor beta chains given below trace back to one sample, sequenced in a study of T-cell memory formation after mild COVID-19. TCRdb recomputed calls from the 5' RACE reads with MiXCR, one row per CDR3 protein. The sample records roughly 89,000 distinct CDR3 sequences, about 13% being singletons. The sequenced sample was PBMCs or a T cell subset sorted from them (not recorded which). The receptors were sampled from an adult woman who had mild COVID-19 (a few samples of this study predate the infection). Cell type and time point are not known.

The chain has TRBV6-6 and TRBJ1-5; 12 bases fit TRBD1. Trimming cost V 7 bases and J 1 base; bases outside gene matches: 2. CDR3 length: 15 residues. The V gene's germline CDR1 is MNHNY and CDR2 SVGAGI (reference sequence). Written as DNA, the CDR3 is TGTGCCAGCAAAGGGACAGGGGGCAGCAATCAGCCCCAGCATTTT. Protein product: CASKGTGGSNQPQHF.

V gene TRBV7-9 combines with J gene TRBJ1-2, with a possible D match to TRBD1 (5 bases). Per germline, CDR1 SEHNR and CDR2 FQNEAQ (reference sequence). This CDR3 is built from 14 residues. Trimming left V 5 bases short and J 6 bases short, with 16 bases between. CDR3 bases: TGTGCCAGCAGCCCGTTTGGGGGGGGTGATGGCTACACCTTC. It is translated as CASSPFGGGDGYTF.

There are a few counts of this clonotype. The chain uses TRBV7-6 and TRBJ2-1, with 15 nucleotides matching TRBD2. Losses at the gene ends were 5 bases for V and 7 bases for J; bases not matched to a gene: 9. This CDR3 has 17 amino acids. In germline, CDR1 is SGHVS, CDR2 FNYEAQ. This CDR3 is CASSRVPGLAGGNEQFF. The CDR3 nucleotides are TGTGCCAGCAGCAGAGTACCGGGACTAGCGGGGGGAAATGAGCAGTTCTTC.

Ten or more counts support this clonotype. This sequence joins TRBV7-9 and TRBJ2-3; maybe TRBD2 (6 bases). This CDR3 has 13 residues. Germline loops: CDR1 SEHNR, CDR2 FQNEAQ (reference sequence). The ends were cut back, 4 bases at V and 4 bases at J, with 9 bases in the middle. The CDR3 DNA reads as TGTGCCAGCAGCTCCGAGCGGGCAGATACGCAGTATTTT. It yields the protein CASSSERADTQYF. The full variable domain, with the rest looked up from reference TRBV7-9 and TRBJ2-3, is DTGVSQNPRHKITKRGQNVTFRCDPISEHNRLYWYRQTLGQGPEFLTYFQNEAQLEKSRLLSDRFSAERPKGSFSTLEIQRTEQGDSAMYLCASSSERADTQYFGPGTRLTVL.

This chain links TRBV12-3 or TRBV12-4 with TRBJ1-2; tentative D call: TRBD1 (5 bases). The V end lost 2 bases, the J end lost 8 bases, and 18 bases lay between the germline ends. The CDR3 covers 15 residues. CDR3 DNA: TGTGCCAGCAGTTTATATCGGGGGACCCCTGAAGGCTACACCTTC. Translating gives CASSLYRGTPEGYTF.

For this clonotype: The junction shows a germline mismatch at one end, possibly a read error. V is TRBV27 and J is TRBJ2-1; D gene uncertain. The CDR3 spans 13 residues. Germline values: CDR1 MNHEY, CDR2 SMNVEV (reference sequence). CDR3 bases: TGTGCCAGAAGTTTAGGCCCGGTCAATGAGCAGTTCTTC. It translates to CARSLGPVNEQFF.

The chain joins TRBV7-9 to TRBJ1-1; perhaps TRBD1 as D (6 bases). The CDR3 sequence is 11 residues long. Germline CDR1 reads SEHNR; CDR2 reads FQNEAQ (reference sequence). CDR3 sequence: CLAGENTEAFF. The CDR3 DNA is TGTCTCGCAGGGGAGAACACTGAAGCTTTCTTT.

The J gene is TRBJ1-3, the V gene TRBV12-3 or TRBV12-4; TRBD1 aligns across 8 bases. The junction had 4 bases not matched to a gene; V was cut back by 3 bases and J by 6 bases. The CDR3 covers 14 residues. CDR3 DNA sequence: TGTGCCAGCAGTTTGAAGCAGGGGGCAAACACCATATATTTT. It translates to CASSLKQGANTIYF.

There are a few counts of this clonotype. J is TRBJ1-1 and V is TRBV20-1; D gene ambiguous. Germline loops: CDR1 DFQATT, CDR2 SNEGSKA (reference sequence). The length of the CDR3 is 8 residues. Trimming removed 3 bases at V and 13 bases at J, with 6 bases between. CDR3: CSASQDFF. CDR3 in DNA: TGCAGTGCTAGTCAGGATTTCTTT.

This clonotype has just a few counts. The chain joins TRBV7-9 to TRBJ2-7; D is tentatively TRBD1 or TRBD2 (5 bases each). Trimming stripped 4 bases from V and 2 bases from J, with 12 bases between. The germline CDR1 and CDR2 sequences are SEHNR and FQNEAQ (reference sequence). This CDR3 has 14 amino acids. This CDR3 is CASSYSGAPYEQYF. The DNA of the CDR3 is TGTGCCAGCAGCTACTCCGGGGCCCCCTACGAGCAGTACTTC.

This rearrangement joins TRBV11-3 to TRBJ2-3; 11 bases agree with TRBD2. The CDR3 extends over 15 amino acids. CDR1 is SGHNT and CDR2 is YENEEA in the germline V gene. With V trimmed by 6 bases and J by 5 bases, 7 bases remained unmatched. Here the CDR3 reads CASRPTSGSGDTQYF. In DNA, the CDR3 is TGTGCCAGCAGGCCCACTAGCGGGAGTGGAGATACGCAGTATTTT.

This clonotype was detected only once. The chain uses TRBV3-1 and TRBJ1-1; TRBD1 is a possible D gene (6 bases). Trimming removed 4 bases at V and 5 bases at J, with 17 bases between. This CDR3 contains 15 residues. The germline V gene has CDR1 LGHDT and CDR2 YNNKEL (reference sequence). Written as DNA, the CDR3 is TGTGCCAGCAGCCCCCTTCGGGGGGCGCGTACTGAAGCTTTCTTT. It codes for CASSPLRGARTEAFF.

This sequence joins TRBV3-1 and TRBJ2-7; unclear D gene. V was trimmed by 6 bases and J by 5 bases, leaving 20 bases between them. The CDR3 is 15 residues long. Per the germline V gene, CDR1 is LGHDT and CDR2 is YNNKEL (reference sequence). The CDR3 region has the DNA TGTGCCAGCAGACACAATTCGCATCCGACCCACGAGCAGTACTTC. It is translated as CASRHNSHPTHEQYF.

A word on this clonotype: Sequence at one end of the junction differs from germline and may be a read error. The chain employs TRBV6-5 and TRBJ1-1; no definite D call. The germline gives CDR1 MNHEY, CDR2 SVGAGI. The CDR3 covers 13 residues. CDR3 sequence: CSSRDTSNTEAFF. In nucleotides, the CDR3 is TGTTCCAGCAGAGACACCTCGAACACTGAAGCTTTCTTT.

A remark on this clonotype: A much larger clonotype is one base distant, so this may be a read error. A read error is likely, as this CDR3 ends without the conserved phenylalanine or tryptophan. The CDR3 loop reads CASSYSGRETQYL. As DNA, the CDR3 is TGTGCCAGCAGTTACTCCGGACGAGAGACCCAGTACTTA. The chain combines TRBV6-5 with TRBJ2-5; D not certain. Trimming took 0 bases from V and 4 from J, leaving 6 bases between them. Germline CDR1 MNHEY, CDR2 SVGAGI. The CDR3 is made up of 13 amino acids.

The chain uses TRBV5-1 and TRBJ2-3; D gene ambiguous. The V end was cut by 0 bases, the J end by 6 bases, with 14 bases between. This CDR3 is 15 amino acids long. Looked up from germline, CDR1 is SGHRS and CDR2 is YFSETQ. The CDR3 region has the DNA TGCGCCAGCAGCTTGGCGACGGACCCCGGGGATACGCAGTATTTT. Protein: CASSLATDPGDTQYF. The variable domain in full, completed from reference TRBV5-1 and TRBJ2-3, reads KAGVTQTPRYLIKTRGQQVTLSCSPISGHRSVSWYQQTPGQGLQFLFEYFSETQRNKGNFPGRFSGRQFSNSRSEMNVSTLELGDSALYLCASSLATDPGDTQYFGPGTRLTVL.

This sequence joins TRBV15 and TRBJ2-1, with 9 bases matching TRBD1. The CDR3 is made up of 15 amino acids. Trimming cost V 2 bases and J 8 bases; bases outside gene matches: 7. CDR1 and CDR2 from the germline V gene are LNHNV and YYDKDF (reference sequence). The CDR3 DNA reads as TGTGCCACCAGCAGACCGCGGACAGGGGCCCATGAGCAGTTCTTC. Protein: CATSRPRTGAHEQFF.

The chain combines TRBV6-6 with TRBJ2-1; 7 bases match TRBD2. The CDR3 is 17 residues long. Trimming cost V 2 bases and J 1 base; bases outside gene matches: 8. The germline gives CDR1 MNHNY, CDR2 SVGAGI (reference sequence). The CDR3, as DNA: TGTGCCAGCAGTTACCTTTCGCGGGACTATTCCTACAATGAGCAGTTCTTC. Its translation is CASSYLSRDYSYNEQFF.

This chain uses TRBV12-3 or TRBV12-4 with TRBJ2-7; D call uncertain. V gave up 4 bases and J gave up 1 base, with 8 bases separating them. The CDR3 sequence is 13 residues long. The CDR3 protein is CASSSTESYEQYF. The CDR3 DNA is TGTGCCAGCAGTTCTACTGAATCCTACGAGCAGTACTTC.

V usage is TRBV12-3 or TRBV12-4 and J usage is TRBJ2-1, with TRBD2 matching 12 bases. The CDR3 is 15 amino acids. Trimming at V came to 4 bases and at J to 7 bases, leaving 5 bases not matched to a gene. CDR3 nucleotide sequence: TGTGCCAGCAGTTCTAGCGGGAGGGGGGAGAATGAGCAGTTCTTC. Translation: CASSSSGRGENEQFF.

This clonotype was seen a handful of times. V and J are TRBV2 and TRBJ2-1; D is tentatively TRBD1 or TRBD2 (5 bases each). Trimming cost V 8 bases and J 4 bases, with 15 bases left between them. The CDR3 is 14 residues long. Germline CDR1 reads SNHLY; CDR2 reads FYNNEI. CDR3 sequence (DNA): TGTGCCAGCCACCGGCAGGGACCGTACAATGAGCAGTTCTTC. This codes for CASHRQGPYNEQFF.

V gene TRBV7-8 combines with J gene TRBJ1-6; 9 bases match TRBD1. CDR3 length: 17 amino acids. Trimming cost V 10 bases and J 7 bases; bases outside gene matches: 17. CDR1 is SGHVS and CDR2 is FQNEAQ in the germline V gene. The CDR3 spells CATEGDRAPSFNSPLHF. CDR3 nucleotides: TGTGCCACCGAGGGGGACAGGGCCCCCTCTTTCAATTCACCCCTCCACTTT.

The chain combines TRBV24-1 with TRBJ2-1; TRBD1 or TRBD2 may be the D gene (5 bases each). Germline lookup yields CDR1 KGHDR and CDR2 SFDVKD. Trimming left V 0 bases short and J 7 bases short, with 12 bases between. The CDR3 has 15 amino acids. The CDR3 region is CATSDLQGSGNEQFF. Written as DNA, the CDR3 is TGTGCCACCAGTGATTTGCAGGGATCGGGGAATGAGCAGTTCTTC.

This rearrangement joins TRBV3-1 to TRBJ2-1; weak D call: TRBD1 (6 bases). Trimming stripped 4 bases from V and 0 bases from J, with 16 bases between. The CDR3 runs to 17 residues. Germline V gene sequence: CDR1 LGHDT, CDR2 YNNKEL (reference sequence). The CDR3 bases are TGTGCCAGCAGCCCACGGGACACGGAACCCTCCTACAATGAGCAGTTCTTC. It codes for CASSPRDTEPSYNEQFF.

A few counts support this clonotype. The gene calls are TRBV29-1 and TRBJ1-2; D gene ambiguous. This CDR3 is 13 amino acids long. From germline, CDR1 is SQVTM and CDR2 ANQGSEA. Trimming removed 0 bases from V and 6 bases from J, with 11 bases in between. The CDR3 DNA follows: TGCAGCGTTGAAGATCGTGAGTTAGATGGCTACACCTTC. Encoded protein: CSVEDRELDGYTF.

This clonotype was recorded at least ten times. The rearrangement uses TRBV29-1 and TRBJ2-7; TRBD1 might be the D (5 bases). The CDR3 has 15 amino acids. Between the trimmed V and J ends, which lost 0 bases and 1 base, there was a span of 13 bases. Germline CDR1 is SQVTM and CDR2 is ANQGSEA. In nucleotides, the CDR3 is TGCAGCGTTGAAGATCGGATGGGGCTATCCTACGAGCAGTACTTC. It codes for CSVEDRMGLSYEQYF.

The rearrangement joins TRBV24-1 to TRBJ2-2, with TRBD1 as a possible D gene (5 bases). This CDR3 comprises 17 residues. V dropped 7 bases and J dropped 0 bases, with 17 bases sitting between them. Germline V CDR1 and CDR2: KGHDR, SFDVKD. The CDR3 DNA sequence: TGTGCCACCAGCCCAGGGTCCACCCAGACGAACACCGGGGAGCTGTTTTTT. Residues: CATSPGSTQTNTGELFF.

The chain links TRBV20-1 to TRBJ2-1, with D perhaps TRBD2 (5 bases). V shed 3 bases and J shed 3 bases, with 15 bases lying between them. This CDR3 has 15 residues. Germline V gene data show CDR1 as DFQATT and CDR2 as SNEGSKA (reference sequence). The CDR3 DNA follows: TGCAGTGCTAGGGACGAGGGATGGAGCTACAATGAGCAGTTCTTC. Its translation is CSARDEGWSYNEQFF.

This clonotype was seen a handful of times. Here the CDR3 DNA reads TGCGCCAGCAGCCAGGGAGTCGTAGGGCATGGCGAGCAGTACTTC. Its translation is CASSQGVVGHGEQYF. The chain combines TRBV4-1 with TRBJ2-7; maybe TRBD2 (5 bases). Germline assignment: CDR1 MGHRA and CDR2 YSYEKL. CDR3 length equals 15 residues. V lost 3 bases and J 6 bases, leaving 18 bases between the germline ends.

This chain connects TRBV11-2 to TRBJ2-7; D remains unclear. The CDR3 runs 14 residues. Trimming removed 2 bases from V and 2 bases from J, with 10 bases in between. Germline assignment: CDR1 SGHAT and CDR2 FQNNGV. The CDR3 region is CASSLFGGPYEQYF. The CDR3 DNA reads as TGTGCCAGCAGCTTATTTGGCGGTCCCTACGAGCAGTACTTC.

This clonotype was observed a handful of times. The rearrangement uses TRBV29-1 and TRBJ2-7, with D possibly being TRBD2 (5 bases). CDR1 and CDR2 from the germline V gene are SQVTM and ANQGSEA. With 6 bases removed from V and 2 bases from J, the gap between germline ends came to 11 bases. The CDR3 totals 12 residues. In DNA, the CDR3 is TGCAGCGTCAAAAGCGGCCCCTACGAGCAGTACTTC. Its protein product is CSVKSGPYEQYF.

This clonotype was recorded a few times. A read error may account for a junction end that differs from germline. The V gene is TRBV20-1, the J gene TRBJ2-3; possibly TRBD2 for D (6 bases). Germline assignment: CDR1 DFQATT and CDR2 SNEGSKA (reference sequence). The CDR3 has 14 amino acids. CDR3 sequence reads: CSARAGSYTDTQYF. The CDR3 region has the DNA TGCAGTGCAAGAGCGGGTTCTTACACAGATACGCAGTATTTT.